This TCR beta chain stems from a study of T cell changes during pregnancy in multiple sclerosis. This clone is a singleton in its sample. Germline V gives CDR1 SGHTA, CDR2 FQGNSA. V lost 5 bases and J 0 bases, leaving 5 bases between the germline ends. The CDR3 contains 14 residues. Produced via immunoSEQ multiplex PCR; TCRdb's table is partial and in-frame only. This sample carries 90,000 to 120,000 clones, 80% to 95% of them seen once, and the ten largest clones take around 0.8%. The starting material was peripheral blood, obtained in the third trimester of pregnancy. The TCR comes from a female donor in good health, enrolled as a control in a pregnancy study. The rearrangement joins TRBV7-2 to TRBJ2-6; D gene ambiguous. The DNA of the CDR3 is TGTGCCAGCAGCGCGGCCTCTGGGGCCAACGTCCTGACTTTC. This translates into CASSAASGANVLTF.